The clone carrying this T cell receptor (beta chain) appeared many times. Its cognate antigen is unknown. Patients selected for sequencing had displayed CD8+CD57+ cell expansion by flow cytometry. The data originate from a study of CD8+CD57+ T cells in acquired aplastic anemia. V lost 5 bases to trimming and J lost 0 bases, with 14 bases between them. This CDR3 comprises 15 residues. Germline loops: CDR1 SGHTA, CDR2 FQGNSA. Profiling of TCR beta VDJ combinations and CDR3 sequences used genomic DNA as template. Each CDR3 protein is one row after TCRdb ran MiXCR on the reads. The profile shows around 430,000 distinct CDR3 sequences, about a third of them singletons. Study results and caveats: About 27 CD8+ CDR3 sequences were shared between patients and controls.

The sample comprised sorted CD4+, CD8+, or CD8+CD57+ T cells (not recorded which) from PBMCs. V is TRBV7-2 and J is TRBJ2-7, with D possibly matching TRBD1 (6 bases). This TCR was recovered from a human donor with aplastic anemia. The CDR3 protein is CASSTLTGYSYEQYF. CDR3 sequence (DNA): TGTGCCAGCAGCACCCTCACAGGGTACTCCTACGAGCAGTACTTC.